This T cell receptor beta chain was identified during a study of cytomegalovirus exposure and HLA in healthy donors. Study observations and caveats: Associated with cytomegalovirus, according to the listing, were 150 to 200 TCR beta chains. CMV antigen specificity was confirmed in vitro for a few CMV-associated chains. Follow-up analysis seemed to connect common viral pathogens with several of the most significant clusters identified. Reportedly, fewer N-insertions than the roughly 700-donor mean appeared in an Asian-associated ancestry cluster in a later analysis.

CDR1 is ENHRY, CDR2 SYGVKD, per germline. The length of the CDR3 is 13 residues. The J segment lost 8 bases and the V segment lost 10 bases, leaving 11 bases of the junction unmatched. With regard to this clone: Its target is not known.

13 Jbeta primers and 60 Vbeta primers were used for the PCR. Sequenced by immunoSEQ multiplex PCR; TCRdb stores in-frame clones only, minus some. Counted here are around 170,000 clones, almost 80% occurring once; the ten biggest clones make up more than 1.2%. The TCR originated in a male donor in good health and CMV-seronegative. The chain employs TRBV10-3 and TRBJ1-2, with TRBD1 matching over 9 bases. The sample was PBMCs. CDR3 sequence (DNA): TGTGCCACCTACTTCGACAGGGGGGACGGCTACACCTTC. It specifies CATYFDRGDGYTF.